This TCR beta chain appears in the sequencing data of a study of blood T cell repertoires in COVID-19. This CDR3 region has 15 residues. The trim removed 4 bases at V and 0 bases at J, leaving 5 bases unmatched. Germline CDR1 is SGHTA and CDR2 is FQGTGA. What the recovered Cohort 3 donors had was two negative PCRs, clearance, or symptom resolution. In the original workflow: Reference gene primer amplification in the assay estimated nucleated cell counts. Libraries were prepared by immunoSEQ multiplex PCR; TCRdb keeps only in-frame clonotypes and omits some of them. V and J calls and clone size follow that table, whereas D and trimming were derived from the DNA. Of under 200,000 clones in the sample, roughly 84% were seen once. This clone was seen a single time.

This TCR derives from a woman aged 45-65 years who had recovered from COVID-19. The chain is built from TRBV7-3 and TRBJ2-7, with TRBD2 matching over 8 bases. Sequencing was done on a sample of PBMCs or T cells enriched from blood (not recorded which). In DNA form, the CDR3 reads TGTGCCAGCAGCTCCCTGAGCGGGAGCTCCTACGAGCAGTACTTC. This translates into CASSSLSGSSYEQYF.